Below are 24 T cell receptor beta chains sequenced from a single sample in a study of cytomegalovirus exposure and HLA in healthy donors. A multiplex PCR was run with 60 Vbeta primers and 13 Jbeta primers. Generated by immunoSEQ multiplex PCR, the TCRdb table keeps only in-frame clones and is missing some. The sample lists fewer than 150,000 clones; about 64% were seen once. Sequenced: PBMCs. The receptors shown here come from a young man in good health and CMV-seropositive.

The chain uses TRBV4-1 and TRBJ1-1, with a tentative D call TRBD1 (6 bases). Germline V gene lookup returns CDR1 MGHRA and CDR2 YSYEKL. CDR3 length: 15 amino acids. V was shortened by 2 bases and J by 8 bases, with 18 bases between the two germline ends. The CDR3: CASSQTRGSLSEAFF. The CDR3 coding sequence is TGCGCCAGCAGCCAAACCAGGGGATCCCTAAGCGAAGCTTTCTTT.

This chain joins TRBV16 and TRBJ2-7, with 8 bases matching TRBD1. Unmatched junction bases numbered 7, after V lost 2 bases and J lost 4 bases. This CDR3 spans 15 amino acids. Germline loops: CDR1 KGHSY, CDR2 FQNENV. Here the CDR3 DNA reads TGTGCCAGCAGCCAAGGACAGGGAGGAGGATACGAGCAGTACTTC. It translates to CASSQGQGGGYEQYF. Full variable domain (outside the CDR3, taken from reference TRBV16 and TRBJ2-7): GEEVAQTPKHLVRGEGQKAKLYCAPIKGHSYVFWYQQVLKNEFKFLISFQNENVFDETGMPKERFSAKCLPNSPCSLEIQATKLEDSAVYFCASSQGQGGGYEQYFGPGTRLTVT.

The rearrangement uses TRBV4-1 and TRBJ2-7; 9 bases line up with TRBD1. Germline V gene sequence: CDR1 MGHRA, CDR2 YSYEKL. There are 16 residues in the CDR3. The junction had 12 bases not matched to a gene; V was cut back by 4 bases and J by 5 bases. CDR3 DNA sequence: TGCGCCAGCAGCCGTACCGGGACAGGGCGGCGGAACGAGCAGTACGTC. This gives the protein CASSRTGTGRRNEQYV.

The chain joins TRBV6-5 to TRBJ1-6; D is perhaps TRBD1 (6 bases). The CDR3 has 15 residues. Germline V gene sequence: CDR1 MNHEY, CDR2 SVGAGI. V shed 0 bases and J shed 6 bases, with 9 bases lying between them. CDR3 loop: CASSYSGAANSPLHF. The CDR3 region has the DNA TGTGCCAGCAGTTACTCGGGGGCAGCTAATTCACCCCTCCACTTT.

The chain recombines TRBV19 with TRBJ2-5, with 7 bases that match TRBD1. CDR3 size: 15 residues. With 6 bases clipped from V and 2 bases from J, the junction kept 9 bases outside the gene matches. CDR1 LNHDA and CDR2 SQIVND come from the germline V gene (reference sequence). CDR3 DNA sequence: TGTGCCAGTAGCCACGGGACAGCGGTGCAAGAGACCCAGTACTTC. Translated, it gives CASSHGTAVQETQYF.

The chain carries TRBV6-6 and TRBJ2-3, with 9 bases that match TRBD2. This CDR3 region has 14 residues. J lost 4 bases, V lost 6 bases, and 5 bases had no gene match. The germline gives CDR1 MNHNY, CDR2 SVGAGI (reference sequence). Here the CDR3 reads CASSLERGADTQYF. In DNA, the CDR3 is TGTGCCAGCAGCCTGGAGCGGGGGGCAGATACGCAGTATTTT.

The V and J genes are TRBV6-5 and TRBJ2-2, with TRBD2 matching over 8 bases. The germline V gene has CDR1 MNHEY and CDR2 SVGAGI. V gave up 6 bases and J gave up 9 bases; unmatched junction bases: 3. CDR3 length equals 12 residues. CDR3 sequence: CASRVAGRELFF. Written as DNA, the CDR3 is TGTGCCAGCAGGGTAGCGGGGAGGGAGCTGTTTTTT.

This clone has just a few counts. The rearrangement joins TRBV2 to TRBJ2-5; maybe TRBD2 (5 bases). The CDR3 runs to 13 residues. Germline lookup yields CDR1 SNHLY and CDR2 FYNNEI. Trimming removed 5 bases from V and 3 bases from J, with 10 bases in between. The CDR3 loop reads CASSTTREETQYF. The DNA of the CDR3 is TGTGCCAGCAGTACAACTAGAGAAGAGACCCAGTACTTC.

The V gene is TRBV5-1, the J gene TRBJ2-7; 9 bases are a match to TRBD1. Unmatched junction bases numbered 4, after V lost 3 bases and J lost 3 bases. Looked up from germline, CDR1 is SGHRS and CDR2 is YFSETQ. CDR3 length: 14 amino acids. This CDR3 is CASSSTGQGYEQYF. The CDR3 nucleotides read TGCGCCAGCAGCTCCACGGGACAGGGCTACGAGCAGTACTTC.

The chain joins TRBV5-6 to TRBJ2-1, with 7 positions matching TRBD2. Germline CDR1 is SGHDT and CDR2 is YYEEEE. V was clipped by 4 bases and J by 2 bases; unmatched bases: 3. The CDR3 sequence is 14 residues long. In nucleotides, the CDR3 is TGTGCCAGCAGCGTACTAGCGACCTACAATGAGCAGTTCTTC. Translation gives CASSVLATYNEQFF.

The rearrangement links TRBV30 to TRBJ2-1; no clear D gene. The CDR3 spans 11 residues. Trimming removed 0 bases at V and 8 bases at J, with 5 bases between. CDR1 GTSNPN and CDR2 SVGIG come from the germline V gene (reference sequence). CDR3 sequence reads: CAWSVEDEQFF. In DNA, the CDR3 is TGTGCCTGGAGTGTAGAGGATGAGCAGTTCTTC.

The rearrangement links TRBV7-9 to TRBJ2-7, with D uncertain. The CDR3 loop spans 14 amino acids. Trimming shortened V by 7 bases and J by 1 base, and 14 bases separated the two germline ends. Germline CDR1 and CDR2: SEHNR and FQNEAQ (reference sequence). The CDR3, as DNA: TGTGCCAGCAAGAAAGATTCCTATTCCTACGAGCAGTACTTC. Translation: CASKKDSYSYEQYF.

This clone is a singleton in its sample. The chain couples TRBV5-1 to TRBJ1-1, with TRBD1 matching 9 bases. The CDR3 has 16 amino acids. Looked up from germline, CDR1 is SGHRS and CDR2 is YFSETQ. V was pared by 1 base and J by 1 base, with 5 bases of the junction left unmatched. The CDR3 loop is CASSLRGTGRNTEAFF. CDR3 DNA sequence: TGCGCCAGCAGCTTGAGGGGGACAGGGCGGAACACTGAAGCTTTCTTT.

The V and J genes are TRBV13 and TRBJ1-4; 9 bases match TRBD1. J gave up 5 bases and V 0 bases, and 10 bases lay outside the gene matches. Germline values: CDR1 PRHDT, CDR2 FYEKMQ (reference sequence). This CDR3 has 18 amino acids. The CDR3 nucleotides are TGTGCCAGCAGCTTAGGCCTTGGACGCGGGACAGGGAATGAAAAACTGTTTTTT. Amino acid sequence: CASSLGLGRGTGNEKLFF.

This rearrangement joins TRBV7-9 to TRBJ2-7; 10 nucleotides agree with TRBD1. Per germline, CDR1 SEHNR and CDR2 FQNEAQ (reference sequence). The junction had 9 bases not matched to a gene; V was cut back by 5 bases and J by 5 bases. The CDR3 has 15 residues. The CDR3 loop reads CASSARDRGFHEQYF. The CDR3, as DNA: TGTGCCAGCAGCGCCCGGGACAGGGGTTTCCACGAGCAGTACTTC. The entire variable domain, with the rest obtained from reference TRBV7-9 and TRBJ2-7, is as follows: DTGVSQNPRHKITKRGQNVTFRCDPISEHNRLYWYRQTLGQGPEFLTYFQNEAQLEKSRLLSDRFSAERPKGSFSTLEIQRTEQGDSAMYLCASSARDRGFHEQYFGPGTRLTVT.

This clone was recorded a few times. This rearrangement joins TRBV30 to TRBJ2-5; maybe TRBD2 (7 bases). This CDR3 contains 14 residues. V was cut by 1 base and J by 5 bases, with 14 bases left in between. Germline loops: CDR1 GTSNPN, CDR2 SVGIG (reference sequence). The CDR3 here is CAWSGPGGGETQYF. CDR3 in DNA: TGTGCCTGGAGTGGCCCGGGGGGCGGTGAGACCCAGTACTTC.

Only one count was recorded for this clone. The genes are TRBV5-1 and TRBJ1-2; the D gene is possibly TRBD1 (5 bases). This CDR3 spans 13 amino acids. Germline V gene sequence: CDR1 SGHRS, CDR2 YFSETQ. The germline V and J ends were trimmed by 0 bases and 4 bases, with 7 bases remaining between them. The CDR3 DNA is TGCGCCAGCAGCTTGGAGACAGCCTATGGCTACACCTTC. Protein product: CASSLETAYGYTF.

This clone is labeled medium-sized. Here the CDR3 DNA reads TGTGCCAGCAGCCCCGGGACAAAAGAGCAGTACTTC. Amino acid sequence: CASSPGTKEQYF. The chain couples TRBV6-6 to TRBJ2-7; possible D gene TRBD1, 6 bases. V was cut by 6 bases and J by 7 bases, with 13 bases left in between. The CDR3 runs 12 residues. The germline CDR1 and CDR2 sequences are MNHNY and SVGAGI (reference sequence).

V gene TRBV5-6 combines with J gene TRBJ2-5, with D possibly being TRBD2 (7 bases). The CDR3 totals 16 residues. The germline V gene has CDR1 SGHDT and CDR2 YYEEEE. V lost 2 bases to trimming and J lost 5 bases, with 19 bases between them. CDR3 in amino acids: CASSFVGGPKRETQYF. The CDR3 bases are TGTGCCAGCAGCTTTGTGGGGGGGCCGAAACGGGAGACCCAGTACTTC.

The rearrangement joins TRBV19 to TRBJ2-5, with TRBD2 as a possible D gene (5 bases). The CDR3 is 15 amino acids. Per germline, CDR1 LNHDA and CDR2 SQIVND (reference sequence). Trimming took off 0 bases at V and 0 bases at J, with 8 bases between the two ends. The CDR3 DNA reads TGTGCCAGTAGTATAGAAGGGAGATACCAAGAGACCCAGTACTTC. It specifies CASSIEGRYQETQYF.

J is TRBJ1-2 and V is TRBV5-6; 9 bases are a match to TRBD1. J lost 4 bases, V lost 5 bases, and 6 bases had no gene match. CDR1 SGHDT and CDR2 YYEEEE come from the germline V gene. CDR3 length equals 14 residues. CDR3 in DNA: TGTGCCAGCAGACCGGGACAGGGTCCCTATGGCTACACCTTC. It encodes CASRPGQGPYGYTF. Drawing the rest from reference TRBV5-6 and TRBJ1-2, the complete variable domain is DAGVTQSPTHLIKTRGQQVTLRCSPKSGHDTVSWYQQALGQGPQFIFQYYEEEERQRGNFPDRFSGHQFPNYSSELNVNALLLGDSALYLCASRPGQGPYGYTFGSGTRLTVV.

This clone was detected a few times. The rearrangement joins TRBV7-3 to TRBJ1-5, with a tentative D call TRBD1 (5 bases). Germline CDR1 is SGHTA and CDR2 is FQGTGA. The CDR3 runs 13 residues. V was cut by 2 bases and J by 9 bases, with 11 bases left in between. The CDR3 DNA is TGTGCCAGCAGCTTACACGGGGGTGGGCCCCAGCATTTT. It yields the protein CASSLHGGGPQHF. Full variable domain (missing parts from reference TRBV7-3 and TRBJ1-5): GAGVSQTPSNKVTEKGKYVELRCDPISGHTALYWYRQSLGQGPEFLIYFQGTGAADDSGLPNDRFFAVRPEGSVSTLKIQRTERGDSAVYLCASSLHGGGPQHFGDGTRLSIL.

The V call is TRBV10-3, the J call TRBJ2-2, with unresolved D. The CDR3 totals 14 residues. Germline V gene sequence: CDR1 ENHRY, CDR2 SYGVKD. Trimming took off 0 bases at V and 3 bases at J, with 5 bases between the two ends. CDR3 sequence reads: CAISESAYTGELFF. The CDR3 coding sequence is TGTGCCATCAGTGAGTCAGCGTACACCGGGGAGCTGTTTTTT.

The chain employs TRBV2 and TRBJ2-3; D uncertain. The CDR3 is 14 amino acids. V was clipped by 8 bases and J by 4 bases, with 16 bases between them. Per germline, CDR1 SNHLY and CDR2 FYNNEI. CDR3 nucleotides: TGTGCCAGCCGCAAAGCCTATGGAGCAGATACGCAGTATTTT. This sequence encodes CASRKAYGADTQYF.